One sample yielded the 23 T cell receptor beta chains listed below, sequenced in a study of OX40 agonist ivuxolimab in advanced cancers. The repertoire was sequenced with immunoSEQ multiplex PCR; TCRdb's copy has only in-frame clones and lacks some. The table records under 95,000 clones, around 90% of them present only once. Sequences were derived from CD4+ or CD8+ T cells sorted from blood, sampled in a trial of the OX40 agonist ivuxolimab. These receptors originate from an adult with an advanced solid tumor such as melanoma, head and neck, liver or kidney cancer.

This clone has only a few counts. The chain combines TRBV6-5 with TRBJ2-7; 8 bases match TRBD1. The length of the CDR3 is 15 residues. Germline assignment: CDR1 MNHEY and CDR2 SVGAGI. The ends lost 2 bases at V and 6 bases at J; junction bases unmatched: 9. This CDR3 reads CASSYLGQGNREQYF. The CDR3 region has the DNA TGTGCCAGCAGTTACCTCGGACAGGGAAACCGCGAGCAGTACTTC.

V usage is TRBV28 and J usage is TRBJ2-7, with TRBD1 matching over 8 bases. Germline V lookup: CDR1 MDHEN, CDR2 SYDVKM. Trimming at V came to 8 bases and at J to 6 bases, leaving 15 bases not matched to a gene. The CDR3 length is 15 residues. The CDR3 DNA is TGTGCCAGCCGGACAGGGTTAAAATCGTGGGGCGAGCAGTACTTC. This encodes CASRTGLKSWGEQYF.

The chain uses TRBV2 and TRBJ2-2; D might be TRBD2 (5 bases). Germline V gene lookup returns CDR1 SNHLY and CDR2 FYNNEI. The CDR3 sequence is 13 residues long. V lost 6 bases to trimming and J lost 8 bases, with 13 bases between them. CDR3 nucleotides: TGTGCCAGCAGGGGCGGGCGCGCGGGGGAGCTGTTTTTT. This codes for CASRGGRAGELFF.

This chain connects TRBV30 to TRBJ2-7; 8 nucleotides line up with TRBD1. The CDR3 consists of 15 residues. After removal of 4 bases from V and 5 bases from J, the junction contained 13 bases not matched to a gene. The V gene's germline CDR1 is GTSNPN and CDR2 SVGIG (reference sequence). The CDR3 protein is CAWINSGQAKDEQYF. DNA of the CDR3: TGTGCCTGGATCAACTCGGGACAGGCGAAGGACGAGCAGTACTTC.

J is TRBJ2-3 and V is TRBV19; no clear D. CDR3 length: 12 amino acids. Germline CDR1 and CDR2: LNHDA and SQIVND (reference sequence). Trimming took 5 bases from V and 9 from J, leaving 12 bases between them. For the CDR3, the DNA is TGTGCCAGTAGTTTTTCGGACGGGACGCAGTATTTT. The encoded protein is CASSFSDGTQYF.

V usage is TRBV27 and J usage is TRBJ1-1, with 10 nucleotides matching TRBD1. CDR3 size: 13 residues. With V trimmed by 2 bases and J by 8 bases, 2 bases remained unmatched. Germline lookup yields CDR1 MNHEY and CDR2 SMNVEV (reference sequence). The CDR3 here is CASSLGTGAEAFF. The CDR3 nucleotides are TGTGCCAGCAGTTTAGGGACAGGGGCGGAAGCTTTCTTT.

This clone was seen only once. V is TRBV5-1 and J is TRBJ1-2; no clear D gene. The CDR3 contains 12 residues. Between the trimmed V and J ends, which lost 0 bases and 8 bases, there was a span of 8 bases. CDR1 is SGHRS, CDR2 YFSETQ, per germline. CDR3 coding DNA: TGCGCCAGCAGCTTGGAATGGGGAGGCTACACCTTC. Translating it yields CASSLEWGGYTF.

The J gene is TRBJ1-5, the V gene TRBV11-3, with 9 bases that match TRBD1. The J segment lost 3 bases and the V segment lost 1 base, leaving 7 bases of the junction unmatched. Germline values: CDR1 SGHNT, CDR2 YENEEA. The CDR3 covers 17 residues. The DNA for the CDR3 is TGTGCCAGCAGCTTAGGGGCACACAGGGGGCCCAATCAGCCCCAGCATTTT. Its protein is CASSLGAHRGPNQPQHF. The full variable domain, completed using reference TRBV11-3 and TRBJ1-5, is EAGVVQSPRYKIIEKKQPVAFWCNPISGHNTLYWYLQNLGQGPELLIRYENEEAVDDSQLPKDRFSAERLKGVDSTLKIQPAELGDSAVYLCASSLGAHRGPNQPQHFGDGTRLSIL.

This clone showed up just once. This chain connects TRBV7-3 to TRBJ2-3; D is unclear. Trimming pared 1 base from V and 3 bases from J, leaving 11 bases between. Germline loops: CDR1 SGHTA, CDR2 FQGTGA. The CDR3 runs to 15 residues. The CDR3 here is CASSLIGQVTDTQYF. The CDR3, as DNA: TGTGCCAGCAGCTTAATAGGGCAGGTGACAGATACGCAGTATTTT.

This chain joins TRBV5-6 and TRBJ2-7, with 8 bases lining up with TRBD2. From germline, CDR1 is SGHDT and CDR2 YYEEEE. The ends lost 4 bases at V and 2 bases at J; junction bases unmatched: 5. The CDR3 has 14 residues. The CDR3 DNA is TGTGCCAGCAGCACCAGCGGGAGCCCCTACGAGCAGTACTTC. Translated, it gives CASSTSGSPYEQYF. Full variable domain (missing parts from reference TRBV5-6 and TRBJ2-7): DAGVTQSPTHLIKTRGQQVTLRCSPKSGHDTVSWYQQALGQGPQFIFQYYEEEERQRGNFPDRFSGHQFPNYSSELNVNALLLGDSALYLCASSTSGSPYEQYFGPGTRLTVT.

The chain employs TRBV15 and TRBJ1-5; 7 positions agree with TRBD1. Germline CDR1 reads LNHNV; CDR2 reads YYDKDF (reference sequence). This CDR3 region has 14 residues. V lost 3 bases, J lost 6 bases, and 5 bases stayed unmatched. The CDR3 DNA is TGTGCCACCAGCAGGGTCACAGGGGTTCAGCCCCAGCATTTT. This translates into CATSRVTGVQPQHF.

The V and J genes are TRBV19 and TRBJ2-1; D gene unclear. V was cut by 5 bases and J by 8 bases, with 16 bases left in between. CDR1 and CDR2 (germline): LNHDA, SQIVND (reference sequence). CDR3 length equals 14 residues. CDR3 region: CASSWAARGDEQFF. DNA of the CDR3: TGTGCCAGTAGTTGGGCAGCCCGCGGAGATGAGCAGTTCTTC.

The DNA for the CDR3 is TGCGCCAGCAGCCAAGGGGGGAACCCCTACGAGCAGTACTTC. This codes for CASSQGGNPYEQYF. V usage is TRBV4-1 and J usage is TRBJ2-7; D may correspond to TRBD1 or TRBD2 (5 bases each). Trimming took off 1 base at V and 2 bases at J, with 9 bases between the two ends. CDR3 length: 14 amino acids. In germline, CDR1 is MGHRA, CDR2 YSYEKL.

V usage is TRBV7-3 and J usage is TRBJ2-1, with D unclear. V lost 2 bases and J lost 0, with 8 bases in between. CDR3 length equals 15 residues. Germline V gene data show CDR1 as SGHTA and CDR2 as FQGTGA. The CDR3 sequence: CASSLWWSSYNEQFF. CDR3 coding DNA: TGTGCCAGCAGCTTATGGTGGAGCTCCTACAATGAGCAGTTCTTC.

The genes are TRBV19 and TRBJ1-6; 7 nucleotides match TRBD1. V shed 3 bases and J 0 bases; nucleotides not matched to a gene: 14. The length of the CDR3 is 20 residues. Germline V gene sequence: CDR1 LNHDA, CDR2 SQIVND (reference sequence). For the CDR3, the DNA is TGTGCCAGTAGTATCGGTATCGGGGACAGCACCAGCTCCTATAATTCACCCCTCCACTTT. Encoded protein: CASSIGIGDSTSSYNSPLHF.

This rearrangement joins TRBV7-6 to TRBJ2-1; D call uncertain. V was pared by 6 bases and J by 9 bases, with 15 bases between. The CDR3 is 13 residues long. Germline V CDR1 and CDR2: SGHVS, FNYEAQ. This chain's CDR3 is CASRSTLVAEQFF. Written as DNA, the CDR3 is TGTGCCAGCAGATCAACGTTAGTCGCTGAGCAGTTCTTC.

DNA of the CDR3: TGCGCCAGCAGCTCCAGGACTAGCCACACAGTTTGGGAGACCCAGTACTTC. Translation: CASSSRTSHTVWETQYF. The chain combines TRBV5-1 with TRBJ2-5, with 8 nucleotides matching TRBD2. The CDR3 contains 17 residues. V lost 3 bases to trimming and J lost 5 bases; unmatched junction nucleotides: 15. Per the germline V gene, CDR1 is SGHRS and CDR2 is YFSETQ.

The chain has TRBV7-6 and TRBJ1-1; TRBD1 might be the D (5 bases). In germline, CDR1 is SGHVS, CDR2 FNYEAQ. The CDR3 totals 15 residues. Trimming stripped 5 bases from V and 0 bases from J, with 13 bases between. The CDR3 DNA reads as TGTGCCAGCAGCCCCATAATGGGGGTGAACACTGAAGCTTTCTTT. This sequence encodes CASSPIMGVNTEAFF.

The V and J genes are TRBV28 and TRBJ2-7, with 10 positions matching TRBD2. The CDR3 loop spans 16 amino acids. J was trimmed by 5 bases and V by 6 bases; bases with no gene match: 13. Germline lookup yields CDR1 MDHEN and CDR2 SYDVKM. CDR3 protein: CASRQKLAGVLHEQYF. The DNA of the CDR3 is TGTGCCAGCAGGCAAAAGCTAGCGGGAGTTCTCCACGAGCAGTACTTC.

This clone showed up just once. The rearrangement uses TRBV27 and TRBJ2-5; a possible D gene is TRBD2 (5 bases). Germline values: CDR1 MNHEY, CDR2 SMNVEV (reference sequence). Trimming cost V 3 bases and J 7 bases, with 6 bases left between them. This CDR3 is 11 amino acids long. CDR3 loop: CASSFGGTQYF. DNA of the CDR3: TGTGCCAGCAGTTTTGGAGGGACCCAGTACTTC.

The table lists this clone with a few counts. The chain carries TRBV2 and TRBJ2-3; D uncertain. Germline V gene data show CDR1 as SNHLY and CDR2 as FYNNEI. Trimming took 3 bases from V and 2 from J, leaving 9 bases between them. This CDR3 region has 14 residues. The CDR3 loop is CASSDGYSTDTQYF. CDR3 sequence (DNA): TGTGCCAGCAGTGATGGCTATTCCACAGATACGCAGTATTTT. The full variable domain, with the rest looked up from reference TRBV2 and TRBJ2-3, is EPEVTQTPSHQVTQMGQEVILRCVPISNHLYFYWYRQILGQKVEFLVSFYNNEISEKSEIFDDQFSVERPDGSNFTLKIRSTKLEDSAMYFCASSDGYSTDTQYFGPGTRLTVL.

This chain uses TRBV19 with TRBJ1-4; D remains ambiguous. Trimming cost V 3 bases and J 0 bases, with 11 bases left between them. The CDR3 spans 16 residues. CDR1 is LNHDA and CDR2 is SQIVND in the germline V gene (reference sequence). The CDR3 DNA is TGTGCCAGTAGTATCCGGGCGGCTACAACTAATGAAAAACTGTTTTTT. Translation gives CASSIRAATTNEKLFF.

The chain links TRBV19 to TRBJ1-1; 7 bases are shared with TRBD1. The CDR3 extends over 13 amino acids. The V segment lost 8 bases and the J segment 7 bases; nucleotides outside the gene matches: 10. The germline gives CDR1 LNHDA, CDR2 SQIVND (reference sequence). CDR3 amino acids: CASSIDRASEAFF. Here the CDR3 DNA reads TGTGCCAGTTCGATAGACAGGGCTAGTGAAGCTTTCTTT.